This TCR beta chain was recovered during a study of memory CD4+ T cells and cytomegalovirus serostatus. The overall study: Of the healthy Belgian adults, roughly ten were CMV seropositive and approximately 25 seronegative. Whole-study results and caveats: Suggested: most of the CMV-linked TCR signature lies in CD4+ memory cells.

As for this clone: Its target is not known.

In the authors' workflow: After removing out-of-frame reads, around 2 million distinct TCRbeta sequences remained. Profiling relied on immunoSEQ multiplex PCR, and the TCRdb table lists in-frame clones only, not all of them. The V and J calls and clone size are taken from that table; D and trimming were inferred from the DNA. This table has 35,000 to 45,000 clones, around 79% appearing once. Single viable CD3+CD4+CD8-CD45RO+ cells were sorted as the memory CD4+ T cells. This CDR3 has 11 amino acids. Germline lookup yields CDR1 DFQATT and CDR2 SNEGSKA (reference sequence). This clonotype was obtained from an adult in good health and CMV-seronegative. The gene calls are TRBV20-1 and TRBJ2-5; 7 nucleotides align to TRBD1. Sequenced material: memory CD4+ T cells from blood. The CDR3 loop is CSTGVAETQYF. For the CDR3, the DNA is TGCAGCACAGGGGTCGCGGAGACCCAGTACTTC.